A single sample is the source of the 6 T cell receptor beta chains below, sequenced in a study of post-analysis software for immune sequencing data. General study points: A handful of TRBV segments were significantly more frequent in patients than in controls. TRBV5-6, TRBV5-1 and TRBV20-1 were among these segments.

Each TCR beta cDNA library carried unique molecular identifiers. TCRdb reanalysed the PCR reads using MiXCR and keeps one entry per CDR3 protein. This table has approximately 440,000 distinct CDR3 sequences, over 35% appearing once. Their antigen targets remain unknown. Material: blood. The receptors originated from a girl between 5 and 17 years old with multiple sclerosis.

V and J are TRBV7-8 and TRBJ2-1; D is possibly TRBD1 (7 bases). Germline-derived CDR1 and CDR2 are SGHVS and FQNEAQ. CDR3 length: 13 residues. V was trimmed by 5 bases and J by 8 bases, leaving 13 bases between them. The DNA of the CDR3 is TGTGCCAGCAGCCCCGACAGGGAGGATGAGCAGTTCTTC. Its translation: CASSPDREDEQFF.

This clonotype was observed once. This chain joins TRBV11-2 and TRBJ2-3, with TRBD1 matching over 8 bases. In germline, CDR1 is SGHAT, CDR2 FQNNGV. The CDR3 extends over 16 amino acids. J lost 0 bases, V lost 4 bases, and 6 bases had no gene match. CDR3 region: CASSSLDRESTDTQYF. The CDR3 DNA sequence: TGTGCCAGCAGCTCCCTGGACAGGGAGAGCACAGATACGCAGTATTTT.

The chain recombines TRBV7-8 with TRBJ1-1, with 7 bases that match TRBD1. Germline assignment: CDR1 SGHVS and CDR2 FQNEAQ. Trimming cost V 2 bases and J 7 bases; bases outside gene matches: 13. CDR3 length: 16 residues. Here the CDR3 DNA reads TGTGCCAGCAGCTTACTCCTTAGGGGGCTTGACGGTGAAGCTTTCTTT. This gives the protein CASSLLLRGLDGEAFF.

This clonotype was counted between two and nine times. The rearrangement links TRBV6-5 to TRBJ2-1, with a weak D call TRBD2 (5 bases). CDR3 length: 15 residues. CDR1 and CDR2 from the germline V gene are MNHEY and SVGAGI. Trimming cost V 6 bases and J 0 bases, with 12 bases left between them. As DNA, the CDR3 is TGTGCCAGCAGCCGAGGGCCCGACTCCTACAATGAGCAGTTCTTC. It yields the protein CASSRGPDSYNEQFF.

The chain links TRBV7-3 to TRBJ2-1; the match to TRBD2 covers 8 bases. Germline V gene lookup returns CDR1 SGHTA and CDR2 FQGTGA. Trimming at V came to 3 bases and at J to 4 bases, leaving 5 bases not matched to a gene. This CDR3 has 15 amino acids. CDR3 coding DNA: TGTGCCAGCAGCTTGTCTGGCGGGAGGTACAATGAGCAGTTCTTC. The encoded protein is CASSLSGGRYNEQFF.

The chain couples TRBV3-1 to TRBJ2-7, with D uncertain. From germline, CDR1 is LGHDT and CDR2 YNNKEL (reference sequence). The V end lost 7 bases, the J end lost 5 bases, and 12 bases lay between the germline ends. The CDR3 consists of 12 residues. CDR3 loop: CASKGGGNEQYF. In DNA, the CDR3 is TGTGCCAGCAAAGGTGGCGGCAACGAGCAGTACTTC.